This T cell receptor beta chain came from a study of T-cell memory formation after mild COVID-19. For the study at large: Clusters of TCRs were largely donor specific.

CDR3 length equals 15 residues. Germline loops: CDR1 SGHRS, CDR2 YFSETQ. The ends lost 4 bases at V and 6 bases at J; junction bases unmatched: 7. 5'RACE with constant-segment primers built TCRalpha and TCRbeta cDNA libraries with UMIs. MiXCR, run by TCRdb on the 5' RACE reads, gives a single entry per CDR3 protein. Of over 450,000 distinct CDR3 sequences listed, 20% are singletons. Material: PBMCs or a T cell subset sorted from them (not recorded which). This TCR was sampled from an adult woman who had mild COVID-19 (a few samples of this study predate the infection). Cell type and time point are not known. The V and J genes are TRBV5-1 and TRBJ2-1; 10 bases are shared with TRBD2. CDR3 DNA: TGCGCCAGCAGCGTCAGCGGGAGGGTGGGCAATGAGCAGTTCTTC. It codes for CASSVSGRVGNEQFF.